Listed below are T cell receptor beta chains from one sample, sequenced in a study of cytomegalovirus exposure and HLA in healthy donors. Profiled with immunoSEQ multiplex PCR; TCRdb holds only in-frame clones, not every one. The sample holds over 200,000 clones, approximately 90% seen once. Input material: PBMCs. These receptors originate from a young woman in good health and CMV-seronegative. Both conserved end residues are part of each CDR3. D genes are given only for firm matches. The size of a clone is reported for some rows only, either as once, few or many, or as a class for expanded clones.

size: .; J: TRBJ2-6; V: TRBV4-2; D: TRBD1; DNA: TGTGCCAGCAGCCTAGAAGGGACAGGGGGTCTTGGGGCCAACGTCCTGACTTTC; CDR3: CASSLEGTGGLGANVLTF
size: .; J: TRBJ1-1; V: TRBV27; D: .; DNA: TGTGCCAGTCTCCGGCGGGGGTTCACTGAAGCTTTCTTT; CDR3: CASLRRGFTEAFF
size: .; J: TRBJ2-1; V: TRBV9; D: TRBD2; DNA: TGTGCCAGCAGCGTCAGGCAGGGGGGAGCGGGGGGAGGCAATGAGCAGTTCTTC; CDR3: CASSVRQGGAGGGNEQFF
size: .; J: TRBJ2-3; V: TRBV27; D: TRBD2; DNA: TGTGCCAGTAGCGGGGTTAGCACAGATACGCAGTATTTT; CDR3: CASSGVSTDTQYF
size: .; J: TRBJ2-7; V: TRBV18; D: TRBD1; DNA: TGTGCCAGCTCCAGGACAGGGGCCTACGAGCAGTACTTC; CDR3: CASSRTGAYEQYF
size: once; J: TRBJ2-2; V: TRBV7-3; D: TRBD2; DNA: TGTGCCAGCAGCTTAAATTCGGGAGGGGACGGGGAGCTGTTTTTT; CDR3: CASSLNSGGDGELFF
size: .; J: TRBJ1-5; V: TRBV5-4; D: TRBD1; DNA: TGTGCCATCGATACAGGGACAGGGGGATTTTCGGTAGGCAATCAGCCCCAGCATTTT; CDR3: CAIDTGTGGFSVGNQPQHF
size: .; J: TRBJ2-1; V: TRBV6-5; D: TRBD2; DNA: TGTGCCAGCACCCGACTAGCGGGCTTCAATGAGCAGTTCTTC; CDR3: CASTRLAGFNEQFF
size: .; J: TRBJ1-5; V: TRBV6-1; D: TRBD1; DNA: TGTGCCAGCAGTGCTAATAAATACAGGGGAGCAAGTCAGCCCCAGCATTTT; CDR3: CASSANKYRGASQPQHF
size: .; J: TRBJ2-3; V: TRBV2; D: .; DNA: TGTGCCAGCTCCTTCACAGATACGCAGTATTTT; CDR3: CASSFTDTQYF
size: .; J: TRBJ2-7; V: TRBV9; D: .; DNA: TGTGCCAGCAGCGTAGGTTACGGGAGCTCCTACGAGCAGTACTTC; CDR3: CASSVGYGSSYEQYF
size: .; J: TRBJ1-4; V: TRBV11-2; D: TRBD1; DNA: TGTGCCAGCAGCCAGGACAGGGAACACGAAAAACTGTTTTTT; CDR3: CASSQDREHEKLFF
size: once; J: TRBJ2-2; V: TRBV9; D: .; DNA: TGTGCCAGCAGCGGAGGGCCGGTGAACACCGGGGAGCTGTTTTTT; CDR3: CASSGGPVNTGELFF